This TCR beta chain was observed in a study of Ad26.COV2.S vaccination and SARS-CoV-2 variants. Trimming pared 4 bases from V and 4 bases from J, leaving 10 bases between. Germline V lookup: CDR1 SGHVS, CDR2 FQNEAQ. The CDR3 length is 14 residues. Libraries were prepared by immunoSEQ multiplex PCR; TCRdb keeps only in-frame clonotypes and omits some of them. The data contain 300,000 to 450,000 clones, around 92% of them singletons. This clonotype originated in a human donor who had recovered from COVID-19. The chain recombines TRBV7-8 with TRBJ1-4; no clear D gene. The sample consisted of peripheral blood, taken after recovery from COVID-19. The CDR3 nucleotides are TGTGCCAGCAGCTCCGGACTGATTAATGAAAAACTGTTTTTT. Translation gives CASSSGLINEKLFF.